Sequencing of this TCR beta chain was carried out in a study of shared T cell receptors in the human thymus. This clone was recorded only once. Here immunoSEQ multiplex PCR was the method, and the copy in TCRdb shows in-frame clones only, minus some. In the table there are hundreds of thousands of clones, more than 75% of which are singletons. This CDR3 region has 14 residues. This sample was shared with a second study, whose subject was human thymus T cells. That publication notes: Unrelated people showed highly overlapping thymic repertoires, related research reported.

Material for sequencing was thymocytes. The gene calls are TRBV21-1 and TRBJ1-6; the table gives TRBD1 as D, unverified against the DNA. TRBV21-1 is reported as a pseudogene. The receptor was derived from a boy younger than two with a congenital heart defect. CDR3 loop: CASSRGTDNSPLHF. CDR3 coding DNA: TGTGCCAGCAGCAGAGGGACAGATAATTCACCCCTCCACTTT.